Reported below is one T cell receptor beta chain. Clones were read by immunoSEQ multiplex PCR, and TCRdb kept only the in-frame ones, dropping some. Of 25,000 to 30,000 clones in the sample, over 65% were seen once. Germline values: CDR1 MGHRA, CDR2 YSYEKL. This CDR3 is built from 16 residues. V lost 0 bases and J lost 7; bases outside the gene matches: 7. These data belong to a study of T cell changes during pregnancy in multiple sclerosis. Sequencing used CD8+ T cells from peripheral blood mononuclear cells, obtained after pregnancy. This TCR was recovered from a female donor with multiple sclerosis, enrolled in a pregnancy study. V is TRBV4-1 and J is TRBJ2-4, with 9 bases that match TRBD2. In nucleotides, the CDR3 is TGCGCCAGCAGCCAAGACGGCGGGGGGGCCGCGAACATTCAGTACTTC. Its translation is CASSQDGGGAANIQYF.